Following are 27 T cell receptor beta chains from one sample sequenced in a study of T-cell memory formation after mild COVID-19. TCRdb redid the calling of the 5' RACE reads with MiXCR, one entry per CDR3 protein. Found here are 100,000 to 150,000 distinct CDR3 sequences, about a sixth of them singletons; the top ten hold 4% to 6%. Source material: PBMCs or a T cell subset sorted from them (not recorded which). Receptor source: a man younger than 30 who had mild COVID-19 (a few samples of this study predate the infection). Cell type and time point are not known.

This clonotype occurred a few times. This chain uses TRBV7-2 with TRBJ2-5, with 7 bases matching TRBD2. Unmatched junction bases numbered 7, after V lost 2 bases and J lost 7 bases. Germline V gene sequence: CDR1 SGHTA, CDR2 FQGNSA. CDR3 length equals 14 residues. The CDR3: CASSLSRRGRTQYF. CDR3 nucleotide sequence: TGTGCCAGCAGCTTATCTCGGCGGGGGAGGACCCAGTACTTC.

The V and J genes are TRBV7-3 and TRBJ2-3; a weak D match, TRBD1 (6 bases). Germline V CDR1 and CDR2: SGHTA, FQGTGA. With 1 base removed from V and 0 bases from J, the gap between germline ends came to 11 bases. The CDR3 is 16 residues long. The CDR3 region is CASSLNSRGSTDTQYF. Written as DNA, the CDR3 is TGTGCCAGCAGCTTAAACTCGAGGGGGAGCACAGATACGCAGTATTTT.

V and J are TRBV7-9 and TRBJ2-7, with D possibly matching TRBD1 (6 bases). CDR1 and CDR2 from the germline V gene are SEHNR and FQNEAQ (reference sequence). CDR3 length equals 14 residues. V was cut by 1 base and J by 3 bases, with 10 bases left in between. The CDR3 sequence is CASSLGDRNYEQYV. The CDR3 DNA sequence: TGTGCCAGCAGCTTAGGTGACAGGAACTACGAGCAGTACGTC.

This clonotype was detected a few times. This sequence joins TRBV4-1 and TRBJ2-4, with 7 bases that match TRBD1. Germline lookup yields CDR1 MGHRA and CDR2 YSYEKL. The V and J ends lost 2 bases and 6 bases, in that order; junction bases with no gene match: 10. The length of the CDR3 is 16 residues. The CDR3 sequence is CASSQRRDSALNIQYF. As DNA, the CDR3 is TGCGCCAGCAGCCAACGCCGGGACAGCGCCTTAAACATTCAGTACTTC.

This clonotype was detected ten times or more. V usage is TRBV3-1 and J usage is TRBJ2-7; D remains unclear. Germline CDR1 reads LGHDT; CDR2 reads YNNKEL (reference sequence). This CDR3 contains 15 residues. V lost 1 base, J lost 3 bases, and 13 bases lay in between. This CDR3 is CASSQGLSASYEQYF. The DNA of the CDR3 is TGTGCCAGCAGCCAAGGCCTGAGTGCGAGCTACGAGCAGTACTTC.

The chain employs TRBV18 and TRBJ2-5; D not resolved. Germline CDR1 is KGHSH and CDR2 is LQKENI. The CDR3 spans 14 residues. Trimming took off 3 bases at V and 2 bases at J, with 10 bases between the two ends. DNA for the CDR3: TGTGCCAGCTCACCCCGATCCGAACAAGAGACCCAGTACTTC. Protein: CASSPRSEQETQYF.

This clonotype was observed a handful of times. This rearrangement joins TRBV6-5 to TRBJ2-5, with 7 nucleotides matching TRBD1. Germline loops: CDR1 MNHEY, CDR2 SVGAGI. The junction had 2 bases not matched to a gene; V was cut back by 6 bases and J by 4 bases. CDR3 length: 12 residues. CDR3 sequence (DNA): TGTGCCAGCAGGTCAGGGGGAGAGACCCAGTACTTC. This codes for CASRSGGETQYF.

The CDR3 loop reads CASSPRWATEAFF. The CDR3 nucleotides are TGTGCCAGCAGCCCCCGGTGGGCGACTGAAGCTTTCTTT. V gene TRBV5-6 combines with J gene TRBJ1-1; D remains unclear. The germline V and J ends were trimmed by 4 bases and 5 bases, with 12 bases remaining between them. The CDR3 loop spans 13 amino acids. Germline V gene data show CDR1 as SGHDT and CDR2 as YYEEEE.

The chain uses TRBV12-3 or TRBV12-4 and TRBJ1-5; D is undetermined. V was trimmed by 6 bases and J by 1 base, leaving 13 bases between them. The CDR3 loop spans 15 amino acids. CDR3 region: CASSSRGGSNQPQHF. CDR3 DNA: TGTGCCAGCAGCAGTCGAGGAGGCAGCAATCAGCCCCAGCATTTT.

This clonotype came up a few times. The chain is built from TRBV2 and TRBJ2-6; no reliable D call. In germline, CDR1 is SNHLY, CDR2 FYNNEI. Deletions cut 6 bases from V and 3 bases from J, with 6 bases between. The CDR3 contains 13 residues. CDR3 in amino acids: CASRNLGANVLTF. CDR3 coding DNA: TGTGCCAGCAGGAATCTTGGGGCCAACGTCCTGACTTTC.

The chain employs TRBV18 and TRBJ1-4, with D uncertain. Trimming took 0 bases from V and 0 from J, leaving 2 bases between them. The CDR3 spans 14 residues. Germline V CDR1 and CDR2: KGHSH, LQKENI. This CDR3 is CASSPPATNEKLFF. CDR3 DNA sequence: TGTGCCAGCTCACCACCTGCAACTAATGAAAAACTGTTTTTT.

The chain couples TRBV12-3 or TRBV12-4 to TRBJ1-1; D remains ambiguous. The CDR3 spans 12 residues. V lost 6 bases and J 3 bases, leaving 8 bases between the germline ends. For the CDR3, the DNA is TGTGCCAGCAGAGTAGAGTACACTGAAGCTTTCTTT. Translation gives CASRVEYTEAFF.

The chain combines TRBV12-3 or TRBV12-4 with TRBJ1-5; D remains unclear. This CDR3 is 13 amino acids long. Trimming left V 7 bases short and J 5 bases short, with 12 bases between. The CDR3 is CASTGETDQPQHF. The CDR3 region has the DNA TGTGCCAGCACAGGAGAAACCGATCAGCCCCAGCATTTT.

The table lists this clonotype with a few counts. This chain connects TRBV12-3 or TRBV12-4 to TRBJ1-2; D might be TRBD1 (6 bases). The CDR3 sequence is 16 residues long. Trimming left V 2 bases short and J 2 bases short, with 15 bases between. The CDR3 loop reads CASSLRGRGRNYGYTF. The CDR3 coding sequence is TGTGCCAGCAGTTTACGGGGCAGGGGTAGAAACTATGGCTACACCTTC.

This clonotype has a handful of counts. This chain joins TRBV15 and TRBJ2-2; D remains ambiguous. This CDR3 is built from 15 residues. V lost 0 bases and J lost 6, with 11 bases in between. Germline values: CDR1 LNHNV, CDR2 YYDKDF (reference sequence). In nucleotides, the CDR3 is TGTGCCACCAGCAGAGAGTCGTCCGGTCCCGGGGAGCTGTTTTTT. This codes for CATSRESSGPGELFF.

This chain links TRBV7-2 with TRBJ1-4; no reliable D call. This CDR3 spans 12 amino acids. The germline gives CDR1 SGHTA, CDR2 FQGNSA. V was shortened by 3 bases and J by 5 bases, with 4 bases between the two germline ends. CDR3: CASSFGNEKLFF. Written as DNA, the CDR3 is TGTGCCAGCAGCTTTGGCAATGAAAAACTGTTTTTT.

The rearrangement links TRBV5-6 to TRBJ2-7; D possibly matches TRBD1 or TRBD2 (6 bases each). V gave up 5 bases and J gave up 5 bases, with 26 bases separating them. Germline CDR1 SGHDT, CDR2 YYEEEE. This CDR3 contains 17 residues. The CDR3 nucleotides read TGTGCCAGCAGACACCCCGCGTGGAAAGGGGGAGGCGACGAGCAGTACGTC. Translating gives CASRHPAWKGGGDEQYV.

This clonotype was found many times. This chain links TRBV5-1 with TRBJ2-1; D gene ambiguous. Trimming cost V 0 bases and J 5 bases, with 0 bases left between them. CDR3 length: 11 amino acids. Germline CDR1 and CDR2: SGHRS and YFSETQ. The CDR3 reads CASSLDNEQFF. The CDR3 DNA follows: TGCGCCAGCAGCTTGGACAATGAGCAGTTCTTC.

The chain joins TRBV7-2 to TRBJ2-3; 14 bases align to TRBD2. Per the germline V gene, CDR1 is SGHTA and CDR2 is FQGNSA. The CDR3 is made up of 19 amino acids. J lost 2 bases, V lost 5 bases, and 12 bases had no gene match. Written as DNA, the CDR3 is TGTGCCAGCAGCGGACTAGCGGGGGGCATGACCTTACTCACAGATACGCAGTATTTT. Translated, it gives CASSGLAGGMTLLTDTQYF.

The chain links TRBV7-6 to TRBJ2-2, with 10 positions matching TRBD1. Germline-derived CDR1 and CDR2 are SGHVS and FNYEAQ. This CDR3 spans 18 amino acids. V dropped 4 bases and J dropped 0; count of bases not matched to a gene: 8. In nucleotides, the CDR3 is TGTGCCAGCAGCTGGGACAGGGGTAGCGTCGCGAACACCGGGGAGCTGTTTTTT. Protein: CASSWDRGSVANTGELFF. The full variable domain, rest sourced from reference TRBV7-6 and TRBJ2-2, is GAGVSQSPRYKVTKRGQDVALRCDPISGHVSLYWYRQALGQGPEFLTYFNYEAQQDKSGLPNDRFSAERPEGSISTLTIQRTEQRDSAMYRCASSWDRGSVANTGELFFGEGSRLTVL.

This clonotype has just a few counts. The rearrangement links TRBV24-1 to TRBJ2-1; the match to TRBD1 covers 7 bases. V lost 4 bases and J lost 7; bases outside the gene matches: 3. The germline gives CDR1 KGHDR, CDR2 SFDVKD. This CDR3 comprises 13 residues. This CDR3 reads CATSDPTGNEQFF. The CDR3 DNA follows: TGTGCCACCAGTGACCCGACAGGGAATGAGCAGTTCTTC.

This clonotype appeared a few times. The chain uses TRBV11-3 and TRBJ2-5; the D gene is possibly TRBD1 (5 bases). Trimming shortened V by 3 bases and J by 7 bases, and 12 bases separated the two germline ends. Germline CDR1 is SGHNT and CDR2 is YENEEA. The CDR3 runs to 13 residues. CDR3 bases: TGTGCCAGCAGCTTGGACACCGGGTGGACCCAGTACTTC. Encoded protein: CASSLDTGWTQYF.

The V call is TRBV20-1, the J call TRBJ2-5; unclear D gene. This CDR3 spans 11 amino acids. V was cut by 5 bases and J by 1 base, with 5 bases left in between. Germline V gene lookup returns CDR1 DFQATT and CDR2 SNEGSKA (reference sequence). CDR3 residues: CSAWTQETQYF. The CDR3 DNA reads as TGCAGTGCTTGGACCCAAGAGACCCAGTACTTC.

The chain links TRBV12-3 or TRBV12-4 to TRBJ2-7; D possibly corresponds to TRBD2 (6 bases). The CDR3 totals 13 residues. The germline V and J ends were trimmed by 5 bases and 6 bases, with 14 bases remaining between them. CDR3 sequence reads: CASSAIAAGEQYV. The CDR3 region has the DNA TGTGCCAGCAGTGCAATAGCGGCGGGCGAGCAGTACGTC.

A few counts support this clonotype. V usage is TRBV7-9 and J usage is TRBJ2-5, with 9 bases identical to TRBD1. From germline, CDR1 is SEHNR and CDR2 FQNEAQ (reference sequence). The CDR3 is 14 amino acids. J gave up 3 bases and V 7 bases, and 6 bases lay outside the gene matches. The CDR3 region is CASNNRDREETQYF. The CDR3, as DNA: TGTGCCAGCAACAACCGGGACAGGGAAGAGACCCAGTACTTC.

V usage is TRBV6-2 or TRBV6-3 and J usage is TRBJ1-2; D is perhaps TRBD1 (5 bases). Trimming stripped 4 bases from V and 7 bases from J, with 13 bases between. This CDR3 comprises 13 residues. Germline loops: CDR1 MNHEY, CDR2 SVGEGT. The CDR3 region is CASSSREPAGYTF. CDR3 sequence (DNA): TGTGCCAGCAGTTCCAGGGAACCTGCTGGCTACACCTTC.

The chain links TRBV5-5 to TRBJ2-2, with D possibly matching TRBD1 (6 bases). The CDR3 spans 18 residues. Germline V CDR1 and CDR2: SGHKS, YYEKEE (reference sequence). The V end was cut by 4 bases, the J end by 1 base, with 20 bases between. CDR3 residues: CASSRTPGTHMNTGELFF. DNA for the CDR3: TGTGCCAGCAGCCGAACCCCCGGGACACACATGAACACCGGGGAGCTGTTTTTT.